The clone carrying this T cell receptor beta chain has a handful of counts. This sample was included in a study of T cell changes during pregnancy in multiple sclerosis. Only in-frame clones appear in the TCRdb table, and some are missing; sequencing was by immunoSEQ multiplex PCR. The sample yields fewer than 130,000 clones, 91% seen once. In germline, CDR1 is LNHDA, CDR2 SQIVND (reference sequence). J was trimmed by 13 bases and V by 8 bases; bases with no gene match: 11. CDR3 length equals 14 residues. Sequenced here: peripheral blood, sampled after pregnancy. The sequence was collected from a female donor with multiple sclerosis, enrolled in a pregnancy study. The chain carries TRBV19 and TRBJ1-6; 10 positions match TRBD1. The CDR3 DNA is TGTGCCAGTCAACCGGGACAGGGGACAGTTCCCCTCCACTTT. It codes for CASQPGQGTVPLHF.